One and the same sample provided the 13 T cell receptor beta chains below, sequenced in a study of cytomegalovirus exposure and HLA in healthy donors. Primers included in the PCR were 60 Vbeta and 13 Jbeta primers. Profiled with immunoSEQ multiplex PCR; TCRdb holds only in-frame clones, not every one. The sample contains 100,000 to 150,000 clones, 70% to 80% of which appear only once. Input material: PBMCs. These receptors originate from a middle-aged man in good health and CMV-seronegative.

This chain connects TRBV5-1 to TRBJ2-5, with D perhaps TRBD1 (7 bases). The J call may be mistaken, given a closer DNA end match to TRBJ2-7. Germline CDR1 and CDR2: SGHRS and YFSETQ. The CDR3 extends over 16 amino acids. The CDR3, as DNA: TGCGCCAGCAGCTACCTGCCAGGGGGGCTTTCCTACGAGCAGTACTTC. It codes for CASSYLPGGLSYEQYF.

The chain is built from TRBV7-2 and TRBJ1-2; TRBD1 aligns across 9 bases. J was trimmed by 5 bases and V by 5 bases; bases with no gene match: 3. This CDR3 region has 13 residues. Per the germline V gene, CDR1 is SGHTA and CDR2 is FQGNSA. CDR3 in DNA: TGTGCCAGCAGCGCCGGGACAGGGTATGGCTACACCTTC. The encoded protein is CASSAGTGYGYTF.

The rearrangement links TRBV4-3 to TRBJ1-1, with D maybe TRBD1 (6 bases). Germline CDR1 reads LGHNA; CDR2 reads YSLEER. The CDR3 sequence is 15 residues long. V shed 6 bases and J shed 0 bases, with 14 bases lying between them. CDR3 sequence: CASRLGAQLNTEAFF. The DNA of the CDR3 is TGCGCCAGCAGGCTGGGGGCCCAGCTGAACACTGAAGCTTTCTTT.

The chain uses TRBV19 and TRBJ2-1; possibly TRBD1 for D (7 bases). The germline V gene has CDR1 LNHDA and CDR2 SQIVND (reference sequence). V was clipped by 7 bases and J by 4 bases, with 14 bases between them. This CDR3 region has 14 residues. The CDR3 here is CASNRRDSYNEQFF. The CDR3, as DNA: TGTGCCAGTAATAGGAGGGACAGTTACAATGAGCAGTTCTTC.

The DNA of the CDR3 is TGTGCCAGCAGCCAGGGCCCGACCCCTAACTCCGCCACTGAAGCTTTCTTT. Residues: CASSQGPTPNSATEAFF. V usage is TRBV11-2 and J usage is TRBJ1-1; a possible D gene is TRBD1 (5 bases). V gave up 5 bases and J gave up 4 bases, with 23 bases separating them. CDR3 size: 17 residues. Germline V gene data show CDR1 as SGHAT and CDR2 as FQNNGV.

CDR3: CAISEGRTEAFF. The DNA of the CDR3 is TGTGCCATCAGTGAGGGCCGGACAGAAGCTTTCTTT. V is TRBV10-3 and J is TRBJ1-1; D might be TRBD1 (5 bases). Trimming took off 2 bases at V and 8 bases at J, with 9 bases between the two ends. This CDR3 contains 12 residues. CDR1 is ENHRY, CDR2 SYGVKD, per germline.

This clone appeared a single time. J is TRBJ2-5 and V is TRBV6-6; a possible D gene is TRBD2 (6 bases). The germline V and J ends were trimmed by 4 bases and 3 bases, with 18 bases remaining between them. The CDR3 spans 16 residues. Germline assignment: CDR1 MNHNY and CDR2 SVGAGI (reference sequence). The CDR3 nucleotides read TGTGCCAGCAGTTTATTTCGGAGCGGGCGGGAAGAGACCCAGTACTTC. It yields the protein CASSLFRSGREETQYF.

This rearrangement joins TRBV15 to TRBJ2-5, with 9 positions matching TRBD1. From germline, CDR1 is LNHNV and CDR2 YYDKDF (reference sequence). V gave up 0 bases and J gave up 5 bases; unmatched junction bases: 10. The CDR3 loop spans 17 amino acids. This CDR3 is CATSRDQVGTGRETQYF. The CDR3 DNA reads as TGTGCCACCAGCAGAGATCAAGTGGGGACAGGGAGGGAGACCCAGTACTTC.

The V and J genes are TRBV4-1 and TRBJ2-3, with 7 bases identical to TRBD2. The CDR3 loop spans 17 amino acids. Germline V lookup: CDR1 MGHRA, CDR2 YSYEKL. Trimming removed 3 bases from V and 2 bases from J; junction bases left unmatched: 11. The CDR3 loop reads CASSQPSGASTTDTQYF. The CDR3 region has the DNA TGCGCCAGCAGCCAGCCTAGCGGAGCCTCAACCACAGATACGCAGTATTTT.

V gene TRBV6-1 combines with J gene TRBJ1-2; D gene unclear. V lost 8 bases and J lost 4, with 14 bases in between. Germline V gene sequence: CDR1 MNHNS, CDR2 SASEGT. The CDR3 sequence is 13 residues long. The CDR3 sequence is CASDKSGSYGYTF. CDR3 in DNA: TGTGCCAGCGACAAGTCAGGATCCTATGGCTACACCTTC.

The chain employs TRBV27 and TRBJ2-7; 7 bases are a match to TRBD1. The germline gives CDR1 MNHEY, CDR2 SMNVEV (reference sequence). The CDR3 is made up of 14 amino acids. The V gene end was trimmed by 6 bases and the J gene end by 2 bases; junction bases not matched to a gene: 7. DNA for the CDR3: TGTGCCAGCAGGTCGGACAGGTACACCTACGAGCAGTACTTC. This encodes CASRSDRYTYEQYF.

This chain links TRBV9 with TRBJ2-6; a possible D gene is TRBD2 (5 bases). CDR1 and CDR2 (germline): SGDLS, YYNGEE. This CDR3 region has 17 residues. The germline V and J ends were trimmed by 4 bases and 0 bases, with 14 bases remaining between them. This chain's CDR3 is CASSLLSGISGANVLTF. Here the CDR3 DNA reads TGTGCCAGCAGCCTCCTCTCGGGGATCTCTGGGGCCAACGTCCTGACTTTC.

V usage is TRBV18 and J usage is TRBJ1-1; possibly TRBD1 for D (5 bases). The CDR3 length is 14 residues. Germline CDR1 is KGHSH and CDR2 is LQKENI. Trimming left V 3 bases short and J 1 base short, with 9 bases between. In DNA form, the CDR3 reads TGTGCCAGCTCACCTGGGGCGGAGAACACTGAAGCTTTCTTT. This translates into CASSPGAENTEAFF.